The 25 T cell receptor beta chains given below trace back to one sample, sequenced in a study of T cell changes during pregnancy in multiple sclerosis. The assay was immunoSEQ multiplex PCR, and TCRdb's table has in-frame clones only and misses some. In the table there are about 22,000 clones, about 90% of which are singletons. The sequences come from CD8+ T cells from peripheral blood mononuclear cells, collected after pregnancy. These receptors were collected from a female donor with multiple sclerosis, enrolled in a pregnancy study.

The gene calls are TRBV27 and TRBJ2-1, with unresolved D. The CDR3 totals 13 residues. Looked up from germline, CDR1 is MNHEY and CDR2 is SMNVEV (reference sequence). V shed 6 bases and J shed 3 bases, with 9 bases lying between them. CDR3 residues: CASSTDFYNEQFF. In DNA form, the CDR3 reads TGTGCCAGCAGCACTGACTTCTACAATGAGCAGTTCTTC.

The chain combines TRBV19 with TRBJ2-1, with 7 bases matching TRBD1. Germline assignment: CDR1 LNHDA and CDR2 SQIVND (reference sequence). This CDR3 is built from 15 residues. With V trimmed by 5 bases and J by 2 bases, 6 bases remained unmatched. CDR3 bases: TGTGCCAGTAGTCATGACAGGGTAGCCTACAATGAGCAGTTCTTC. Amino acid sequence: CASSHDRVAYNEQFF. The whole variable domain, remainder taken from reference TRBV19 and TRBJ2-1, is DGGITQSPKYLFRKEGQNVTLSCEQNLNHDAMYWYRQDPGQGLRLIYYSQIVNDFQKGDIAEGYSVSREKKESFPLTVTSAQKNPTAFYLCASSHDRVAYNEQFFGPGTRLTVL.

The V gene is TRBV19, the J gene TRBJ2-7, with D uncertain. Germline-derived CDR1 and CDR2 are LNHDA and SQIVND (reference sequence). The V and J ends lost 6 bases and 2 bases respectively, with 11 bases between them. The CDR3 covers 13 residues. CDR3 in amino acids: CASRRSSAYEQYF. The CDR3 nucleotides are TGTGCCAGTAGGAGGTCCTCAGCCTACGAGCAGTACTTC.

Here the CDR3 DNA reads TGTGCCAGCAGTCAAAATAGCGGACTAGCGGGAGGAATCGGTGGCAATGAGCAGTTCTTC. It yields the protein CASSQNSGLAGGIGGNEQFF. The chain is built from TRBV2 and TRBJ2-1; 14 nucleotides agree with TRBD2. V lost 5 bases, J lost 6 bases, and 18 bases stayed unmatched. In germline, CDR1 is SNHLY, CDR2 FYNNEI. The CDR3 length is 20 residues. The full variable domain, rest sourced from reference TRBV2 and TRBJ2-1, is EPEVTQTPSHQVTQMGQEVILRCVPISNHLYFYWYRQILGQKVEFLVSFYNNEISEKSEIFDDQFSVERPDGSNFTLKIRSTKLEDSAMYFCASSQNSGLAGGIGGNEQFFGPGTRLTVL.

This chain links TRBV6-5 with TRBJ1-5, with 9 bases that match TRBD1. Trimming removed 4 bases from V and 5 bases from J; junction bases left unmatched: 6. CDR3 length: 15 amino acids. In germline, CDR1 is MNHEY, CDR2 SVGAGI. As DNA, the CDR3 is TGTGCCAGCAGTTTGACAGGGGGAGGCTATCAGCCCCAGCATTTT. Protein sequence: CASSLTGGGYQPQHF.

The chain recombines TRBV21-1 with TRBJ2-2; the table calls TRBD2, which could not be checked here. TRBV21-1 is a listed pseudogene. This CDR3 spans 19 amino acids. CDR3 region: CASSNLGLAGVLNTGELFF. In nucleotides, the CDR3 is TGTGCCAGCAGCAATTTAGGACTAGCGGGAGTTCTAAACACCGGGGAGCTGTTTTTT.

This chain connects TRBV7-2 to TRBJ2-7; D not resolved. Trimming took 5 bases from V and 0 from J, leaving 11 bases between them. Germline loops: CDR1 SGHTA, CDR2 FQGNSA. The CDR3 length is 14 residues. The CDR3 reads CASSPRVSSYEQYF. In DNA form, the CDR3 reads TGTGCCAGCAGCCCCCGGGTCAGCTCCTACGAGCAGTACTTC.

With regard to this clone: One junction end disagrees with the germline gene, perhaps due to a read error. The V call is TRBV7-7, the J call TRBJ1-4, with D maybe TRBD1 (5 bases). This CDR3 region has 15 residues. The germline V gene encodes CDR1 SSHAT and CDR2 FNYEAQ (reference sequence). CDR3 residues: CASSLDSGLNEKLFF. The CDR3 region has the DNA TGTGCTAGCAGCTTGGATTCAGGGTTAAATGAAAAACTGTTTTTT.

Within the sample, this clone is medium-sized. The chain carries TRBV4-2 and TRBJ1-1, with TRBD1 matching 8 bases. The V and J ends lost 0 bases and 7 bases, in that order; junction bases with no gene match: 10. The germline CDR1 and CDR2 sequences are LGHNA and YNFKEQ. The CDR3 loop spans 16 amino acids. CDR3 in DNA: TGTGCCAGCAGCCAAGAAAGCGGCAGGGGGCATAATGAAGCTTTCTTT. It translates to CASSQESGRGHNEAFF.

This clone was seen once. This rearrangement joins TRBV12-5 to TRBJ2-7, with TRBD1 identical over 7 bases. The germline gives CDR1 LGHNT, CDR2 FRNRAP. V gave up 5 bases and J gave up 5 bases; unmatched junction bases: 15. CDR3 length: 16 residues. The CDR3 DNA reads TGTGCTAGTGGTCCCTTTTCGACAGGGATCACCCACGAGCAGTACTTC. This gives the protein CASGPFSTGITHEQYF.

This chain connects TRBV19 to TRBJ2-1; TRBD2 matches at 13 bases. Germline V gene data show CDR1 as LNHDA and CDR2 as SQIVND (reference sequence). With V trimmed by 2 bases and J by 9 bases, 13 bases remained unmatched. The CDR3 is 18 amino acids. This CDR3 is CASSIPYLLAGGQREQFF. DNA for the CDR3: TGTGCCAGTAGTATACCTTACCTACTAGCGGGAGGGCAGCGTGAGCAGTTCTTC. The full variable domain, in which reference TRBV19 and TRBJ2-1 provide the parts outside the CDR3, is DGGITQSPKYLFRKEGQNVTLSCEQNLNHDAMYWYRQDPGQGLRLIYYSQIVNDFQKGDIAEGYSVSREKKESFPLTVTSAQKNPTAFYLCASSIPYLLAGGQREQFFGPGTRLTVL.

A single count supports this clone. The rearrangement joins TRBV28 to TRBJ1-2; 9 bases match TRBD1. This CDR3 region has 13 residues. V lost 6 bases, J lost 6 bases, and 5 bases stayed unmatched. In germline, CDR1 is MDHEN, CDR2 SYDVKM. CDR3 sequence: CASRTGGSNGYTF. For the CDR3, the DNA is TGTGCCAGCAGGACAGGGGGGTCAAATGGCTACACCTTC.

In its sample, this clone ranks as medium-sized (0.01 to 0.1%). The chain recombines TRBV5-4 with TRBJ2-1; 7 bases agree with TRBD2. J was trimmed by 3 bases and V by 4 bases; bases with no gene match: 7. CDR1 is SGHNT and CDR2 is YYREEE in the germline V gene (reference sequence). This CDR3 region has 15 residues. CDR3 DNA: TGTGCCAGCAGCCCGGACCGGGACTACTACAATGAGCAGTTCTTC. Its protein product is CASSPDRDYYNEQFF.

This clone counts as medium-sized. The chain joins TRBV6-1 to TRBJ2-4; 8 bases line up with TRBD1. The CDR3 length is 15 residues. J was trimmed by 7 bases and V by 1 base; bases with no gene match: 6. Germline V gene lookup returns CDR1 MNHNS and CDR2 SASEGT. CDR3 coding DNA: TGTGCCAGCAGTGAAGGGGAGACAGGGGCGAACATTCAGTACTTC. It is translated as CASSEGETGANIQYF.

The CDR3 coding sequence is TGTGCCAGCAGCTCCCCTGCGGGAGGTGCACATACGCAGTATTTT. Translation: CASSSPAGGAHTQYF. This chain joins TRBV11-2 and TRBJ2-3; TRBD2 aligns across 8 bases. This CDR3 contains 15 residues. The V and J ends lost 4 bases and 7 bases, in that order; junction bases with no gene match: 10. Germline V gene sequence: CDR1 SGHAT, CDR2 FQNNGV.

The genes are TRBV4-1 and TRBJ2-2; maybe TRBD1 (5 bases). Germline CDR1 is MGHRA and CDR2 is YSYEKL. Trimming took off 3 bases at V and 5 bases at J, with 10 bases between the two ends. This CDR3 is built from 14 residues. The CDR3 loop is CASSHRERTGELFF. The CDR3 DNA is TGCGCCAGCAGCCACAGGGAAAGAACCGGGGAGCTGTTTTTT.

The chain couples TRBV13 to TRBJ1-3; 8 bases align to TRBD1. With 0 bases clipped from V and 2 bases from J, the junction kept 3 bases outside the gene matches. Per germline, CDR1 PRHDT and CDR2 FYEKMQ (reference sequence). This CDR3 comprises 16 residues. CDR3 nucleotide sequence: TGTGCCAGCAGCTTAGGGAGGACAGGGCCTGGAAACACCATATATTTT. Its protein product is CASSLGRTGPGNTIYF.

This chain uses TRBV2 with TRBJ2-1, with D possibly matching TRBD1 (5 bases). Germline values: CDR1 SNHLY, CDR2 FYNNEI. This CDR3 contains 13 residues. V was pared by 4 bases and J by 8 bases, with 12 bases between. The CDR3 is CASSGYPRDEQFF. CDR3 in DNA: TGTGCCAGCAGTGGGTACCCCAGGGATGAGCAGTTCTTC.

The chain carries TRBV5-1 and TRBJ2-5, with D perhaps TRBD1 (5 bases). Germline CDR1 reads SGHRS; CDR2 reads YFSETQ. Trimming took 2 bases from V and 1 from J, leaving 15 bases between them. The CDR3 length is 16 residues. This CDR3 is CASSFWPWGGQETQYF. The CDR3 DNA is TGCGCCAGCAGCTTTTGGCCCTGGGGCGGCCAAGAGACCCAGTACTTC. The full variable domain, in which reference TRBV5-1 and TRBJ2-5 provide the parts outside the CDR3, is KAGVTQTPRYLIKTRGQQVTLSCSPISGHRSVSWYQQTPGQGLQFLFEYFSETQRNKGNFPGRFSGRQFSNSRSEMNVSTLELGDSALYLCASSFWPWGGQETQYFGPGTRLLVL.

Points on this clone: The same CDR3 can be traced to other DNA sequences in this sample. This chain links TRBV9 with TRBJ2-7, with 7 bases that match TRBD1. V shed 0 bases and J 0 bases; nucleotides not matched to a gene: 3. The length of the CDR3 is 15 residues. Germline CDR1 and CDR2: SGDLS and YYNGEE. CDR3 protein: CASSVGSGGSYEQYF. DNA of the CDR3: TGTGCCAGCAGCGTAGGTTCAGGGGGCTCCTACGAGCAGTACTTC. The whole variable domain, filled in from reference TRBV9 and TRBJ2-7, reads DSGVTQTPKHLITATGQRVTLRCSPRSGDLSVYWYQQSLDQGLQFLIQYYNGEERAKGNILERFSAQQFPDLHSELNLSSLELGDSALYFCASSVGSGGSYEQYFGPGTRLTVT.

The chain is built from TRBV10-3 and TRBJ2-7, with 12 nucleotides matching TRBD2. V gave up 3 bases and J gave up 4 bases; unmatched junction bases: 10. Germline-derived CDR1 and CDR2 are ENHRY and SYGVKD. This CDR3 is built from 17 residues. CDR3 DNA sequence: TGTGCCATCAGTGACGTCTCTAGCGGGAGGGCCGGATACGAGCAGTACTTC. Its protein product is CAISDVSSGRAGYEQYF.

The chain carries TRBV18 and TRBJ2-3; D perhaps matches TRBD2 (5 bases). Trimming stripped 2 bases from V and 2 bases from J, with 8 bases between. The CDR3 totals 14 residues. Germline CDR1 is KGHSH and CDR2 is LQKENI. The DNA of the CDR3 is TGTGCCAGCTCACCAACTAGAGACACAGATACGCAGTATTTT. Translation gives CASSPTRDTDTQYF.

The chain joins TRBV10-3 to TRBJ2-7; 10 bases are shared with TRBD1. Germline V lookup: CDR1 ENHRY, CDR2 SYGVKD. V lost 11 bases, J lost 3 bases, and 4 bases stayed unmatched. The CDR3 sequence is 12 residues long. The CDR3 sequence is CAGRDRGYEQYF. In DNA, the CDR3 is TGTGCCGGCCGGGACAGGGGCTACGAGCAGTACTTC.

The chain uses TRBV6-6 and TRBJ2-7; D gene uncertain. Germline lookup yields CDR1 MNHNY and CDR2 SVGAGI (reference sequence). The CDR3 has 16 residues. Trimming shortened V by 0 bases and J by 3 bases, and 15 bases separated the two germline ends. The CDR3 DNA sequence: TGTGCCAGCAGTTACTCGATCCTAGAGGCTTACTACGAGCAGTACTTC. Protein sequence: CASSYSILEAYYEQYF.

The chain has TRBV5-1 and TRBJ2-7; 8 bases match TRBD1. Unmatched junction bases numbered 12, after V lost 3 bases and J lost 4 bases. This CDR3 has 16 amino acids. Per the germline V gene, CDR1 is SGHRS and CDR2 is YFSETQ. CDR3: CASSWEDREETYEQYF. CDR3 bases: TGCGCCAGCAGCTGGGAGGACAGGGAGGAAACATACGAGCAGTACTTC.